This T cell receptor beta chain was sequenced during a study of long-term antiretroviral therapy in people with HIV. Run at survey level, the immunoSEQ assay was version v3.0. Target depth was roughly 35,000-55,000 T-cell genomes per sample. Libraries were prepared by immunoSEQ multiplex PCR; TCRdb keeps only in-frame clonotypes and omits some of them. The table shows roughly 30,000 clones, with approximately 87% occurring only once. A remark on this clone: Its target is not known.

Overall study findings and caveats: All time points showed a repertoire dominated by clones expanded before ART.

The CDR3 is 14 amino acids. V shed 2 bases and J shed 3 bases, with 11 bases lying between them. Germline CDR1 MNHEY, CDR2 SMNVEV (reference sequence). The rearrangement uses TRBV27 and TRBJ2-7; either TRBD1 or TRBD2 may supply D (5 bases each). The receptor comes from a man aged 35 to 55 with HIV. This specimen consisted of unsorted PBMCs, obtained 4.7 to 5 years after starting antiretroviral therapy. The CDR3: CASSLQGELYEQYF. In DNA, the CDR3 is TGTGCCAGCAGTTTACAGGGAGAACTCTACGAGCAGTACTTC.